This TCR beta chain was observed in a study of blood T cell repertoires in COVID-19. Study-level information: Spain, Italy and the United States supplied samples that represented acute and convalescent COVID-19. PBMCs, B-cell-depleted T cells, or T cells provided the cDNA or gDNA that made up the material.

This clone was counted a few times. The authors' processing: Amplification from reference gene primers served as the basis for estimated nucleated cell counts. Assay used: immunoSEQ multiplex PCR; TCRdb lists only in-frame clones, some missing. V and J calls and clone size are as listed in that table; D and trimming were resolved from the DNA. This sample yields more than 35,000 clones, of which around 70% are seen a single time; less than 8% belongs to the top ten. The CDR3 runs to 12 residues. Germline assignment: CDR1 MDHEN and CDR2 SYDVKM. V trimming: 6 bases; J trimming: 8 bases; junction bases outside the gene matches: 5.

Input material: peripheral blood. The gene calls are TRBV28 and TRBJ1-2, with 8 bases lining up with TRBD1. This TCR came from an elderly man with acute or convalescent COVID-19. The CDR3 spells CASRQGALGYTF. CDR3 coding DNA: TGTGCCAGCAGGCAGGGGGCGTTGGGCTACACCTTC.